These 20 T cell receptor beta chains originate from one sample sequenced in a study of CD8 T cells in Susac syndrome (dated 2019 in TCRdb). To prepare the library, the immunoSEQ multiplex PCR assay was applied. RNA was extracted using the RNeasy kit, and about 0.45 to 1 ug of the RNA was reverse transcribed with random hexamers. TCRdb ran its own pipeline on the public reads, namely fastp trimming at Q25 and MiXCR clone calling, and kept in-frame beta chains. All rows with the same CDR3 protein become a single entry with the most common DNA and genes. The sample includes hundreds of thousands of distinct CDR3 sequences, with approximately 95% observed a single time. The ten largest clonotypes hold about 0.088% of the sample. The specimen was CD4+ T cells from PBMCs. Receptors originate from a human donor with multiple sclerosis.

This sequence joins TRBV20-1 and TRBJ1-5; TRBD1 might be the D (5 bases). The CDR3 extends over 12 amino acids. V gave up 2 bases and J gave up 6 bases, with 8 bases separating them. CDR1 and CDR2 (germline): DFQATT, SNEGSKA (reference sequence). CDR3 sequence (DNA): TGCAGTGCTAGAATAGGGACTCAGCCCCAGCATTTT. This encodes CSARIGTQPQHF.

This chain uses TRBV11-2 with TRBJ2-3; D is perhaps TRBD2 (5 bases). Germline-derived CDR1 and CDR2 are SGHAT and FQNNGV. This CDR3 is 16 amino acids long. V lost 0 bases and J lost 5, with 15 bases in between. This CDR3 reads CASSLDRLEVGDTQYF. The CDR3 region has the DNA TGTGCCAGCAGCTTAGATCGGCTGGAGGTGGGAGATACGCAGTATTTT.

The chain employs TRBV30 and TRBJ1-2; TRBD1 is a possible D gene (6 bases). Trimming stripped 2 bases from V and 5 bases from J, with 12 bases between. The CDR3 is 13 amino acids. The germline V gene has CDR1 GTSNPN and CDR2 SVGIG (reference sequence). CDR3 protein: CAWSSTGHYGYTF. CDR3 nucleotide sequence: TGTGCCTGGAGTTCTACAGGGCATTATGGCTACACCTTC.

The chain recombines TRBV27 with TRBJ2-1; possibly TRBD1 for D (6 bases). V was shortened by 2 bases and J by 6 bases, with 8 bases between the two germline ends. CDR1 MNHEY and CDR2 SMNVEV come from the germline V gene (reference sequence). CDR3 length equals 13 residues. In nucleotides, the CDR3 is TGTGCCAGCAGTTTAGACAGGATCAATGAGCAGTTCTTC. Its translation is CASSLDRINEQFF.

In nucleotides, the CDR3 is TGTGCCACCTCCGACAGGGGCAGCACAGATACGCAGTATTTT. This gives the protein CATSDRGSTDTQYF. The chain couples TRBV19 to TRBJ2-3; the match to TRBD1 covers 8 bases. The CDR3 extends over 14 amino acids. The germline gives CDR1 LNHDA, CDR2 SQIVND (reference sequence). V lost 10 bases to trimming and J lost 0 bases; unmatched junction nucleotides: 6. Full variable domain (missing parts from reference TRBV19 and TRBJ2-3): DGGITQSPKYLFRKEGQNVTLSCEQNLNHDAMYWYRQDPGQGLRLIYYSQIVNDFQKGDIAEGYSVSREKKESFPLTVTSAQKNPTAFYLCATSDRGSTDTQYFGPGTRLTVL.

This rearrangement joins TRBV20-1 to TRBJ1-6, with 10 bases that match TRBD1. There are 16 residues in the CDR3. V lost 2 bases, J lost 6 bases, and 7 bases stayed unmatched. Per germline, CDR1 DFQATT and CDR2 SNEGSKA (reference sequence). CDR3 DNA sequence: TGCAGTGCTAGACACCTCAGGGACAGGGGTAATTCACCCCTCCACTTT. Residues: CSARHLRDRGNSPLHF.

This sequence joins TRBV29-1 and TRBJ1-5; D not certain. The V end was cut by 5 bases, the J end by 2 bases, with 10 bases between. Germline loops: CDR1 SQVTM, CDR2 ANQGSEA. The CDR3 runs to 13 residues. CDR3 region: CSVQVVGNQPQHF. In DNA, the CDR3 is TGCAGCGTTCAGGTCGTAGGCAATCAGCCCCAGCATTTT. The whole variable domain, remainder taken from reference TRBV29-1 and TRBJ1-5, is SAVISQKPSRDICQRGTSLTIQCQVDSQVTMMFWYRQQPGQSLTLIATANQGSEATYESGFVIDKFPISRPNLTFSTLTVSNMSPEDSSIYLCSVQVVGNQPQHFGDGTRLSIL.

The CDR3 sequence is CASSLARTDHNEQFF. For the CDR3, the DNA is TGTGCCAGCAGCTTAGCAAGGACAGACCACAATGAGCAGTTCTTC. This rearrangement joins TRBV7-8 to TRBJ2-1; possible D gene TRBD1, 6 bases. Germline lookup yields CDR1 SGHVS and CDR2 FQNEAQ. V was cut by 0 bases and J by 5 bases, with 11 bases left in between. The CDR3 consists of 15 residues.

As DNA, the CDR3 is TGTGCCAGCAGCCCCCAGGGAGGACACACTGAAGCTTTCTTT. This translates into CASSPQGGHTEAFF. The chain carries TRBV7-3 and TRBJ1-1; possibly TRBD1 for D (5 bases). The CDR3 length is 14 residues. Germline V gene data show CDR1 as SGHTA and CDR2 as FQGTGA. V dropped 5 bases and J dropped 3 bases, with 13 bases sitting between them. The variable domain in full, completed from reference TRBV7-3 and TRBJ1-1, reads GAGVSQTPSNKVTEKGKYVELRCDPISGHTALYWYRQSLGQGPEFLIYFQGTGAADDSGLPNDRFFAVRPEGSVSTLKIQRTERGDSAVYLCASSPQGGHTEAFFGQGTRLTVV.

The chain couples TRBV7-9 to TRBJ1-2, with D unresolved. The germline V gene has CDR1 SEHNR and CDR2 FQNEAQ (reference sequence). CDR3 length: 13 residues. Trimming removed 6 bases at V and 8 bases at J, with 16 bases between. CDR3 in amino acids: CASRPEASRGYTF. Written as DNA, the CDR3 is TGTGCCAGCAGACCCGAGGCCTCGCGGGGCTACACCTTC.

This rearrangement joins TRBV15 to TRBJ2-1; the match to TRBD1 covers 7 bases. This CDR3 is built from 15 residues. Trimming at V came to 4 bases and at J to 5 bases, leaving 8 bases not matched to a gene. Germline assignment: CDR1 LNHNV and CDR2 YYDKDF (reference sequence). CDR3 DNA: TGTGCCACCAGCAACCGAGGGACAGCCGACAATGAGCAGTTCTTC. It specifies CATSNRGTADNEQFF.

The gene calls are TRBV21-1 and TRBJ1-1; the table's D call of TRBD1 was not tested on the DNA. TRBV21-1 is classified as a pseudogene. This CDR3 contains 15 residues. The chain's CDR3 is CASRGTGATRTEAFF. The CDR3 region has the DNA TGTGCCAGCAGGGGGACAGGGGCCACGCGGACTGAAGCTTTCTTT.

Concerning this clonotype itself: Mismatch with germline at one junction end may stem from a read error. The V and J genes are TRBV6-5 and TRBJ2-4; D is undetermined. CDR3 size: 11 residues. Per the germline V gene, CDR1 is MNHEY and CDR2 is SVGAGI. CDR3 nucleotides: TGTGCCATCAGTGAAGAAAACATTCAGTACTTC. Its protein product is CAISEENIQYF.

The DNA for the CDR3 is TGCAGCGTATCCCGCCAGGGGGCGTACGAGCAGTACTTC. It specifies CSVSRQGAYEQYF. The gene calls are TRBV29-1 and TRBJ2-7, with 8 bases that match TRBD1. Germline CDR1 reads SQVTM; CDR2 reads ANQGSEA. CDR3 length: 13 residues. J lost 4 bases, V lost 6 bases, and 8 bases had no gene match.

The J gene is TRBJ2-7, the V gene TRBV20-1, with 8 nucleotides matching TRBD2. Germline V CDR1 and CDR2: DFQATT, SNEGSKA (reference sequence). CDR3 length: 15 amino acids. V lost 3 bases and J lost 0; bases outside the gene matches: 7. The CDR3 reads CSARRPGTSSYEQYF. CDR3 bases: TGCAGTGCTAGGAGACCCGGGACTAGCTCCTACGAGCAGTACTTC.

The chain uses TRBV5-6 and TRBJ2-1; 7 positions match TRBD2. This CDR3 is 15 amino acids long. The germline V gene has CDR1 SGHDT and CDR2 YYEEEE. With 0 bases clipped from V and 9 bases from J, the junction kept 9 bases outside the gene matches. This CDR3 is CASSLDAGAGSEQFF. The DNA for the CDR3 is TGTGCCAGCAGCTTGGACGCGGGAGCAGGTAGTGAGCAGTTCTTC.

This chain connects TRBV3-1 to TRBJ1-1; 7 nucleotides match TRBD1. This CDR3 spans 13 amino acids. Germline V gives CDR1 LGHDT, CDR2 YNNKEL (reference sequence). The V gene end was trimmed by 7 bases and the J gene end by 2 bases; junction bases not matched to a gene: 4. The CDR3 here is CASTQGGNTEAFF. CDR3 nucleotides: TGTGCCAGCACCCAGGGGGGTAACACTGAAGCTTTCTTT. The full variable domain, completed using reference TRBV3-1 and TRBJ1-1, is DTAVSQTPKYLVTQMGNDKSIKCEQNLGHDTMYWYKQDSKKFLKIMFSYNNKELIINETVPNRFSPKSPDKAHLNLHINSLELGDSAVYFCASTQGGNTEAFFGQGTRLTVV.

The chain is built from TRBV20-1 and TRBJ2-5; 10 bases line up with TRBD1. The ends lost 2 bases at V and 4 bases at J; junction bases unmatched: 7. Germline CDR1 is DFQATT and CDR2 is SNEGSKA (reference sequence). The CDR3 extends over 15 amino acids. The CDR3 here is CSARTLTGGGETQYF. CDR3 in DNA: TGCAGTGCTAGAACCCTGACAGGGGGCGGAGAGACCCAGTACTTC.

This chain uses TRBV27 with TRBJ2-7, with no clear D. Trimming shortened V by 3 bases and J by 0 bases, and 12 bases separated the two germline ends. Germline V gene data show CDR1 as MNHEY and CDR2 as SMNVEV (reference sequence). This CDR3 has 15 amino acids. The CDR3 loop reads CASSFVTRSSYEQYF. CDR3 in DNA: TGTGCCAGCAGTTTTGTGACTCGAAGCTCCTACGAGCAGTACTTC.

This clonotype occurred once. V gene TRBV21-1 combines with J gene TRBJ2-7. TRBV21-1 is termed a pseudogene. The length of the CDR3 is 13 residues. This chain's CDR3 is CASSKARPYEQYF. CDR3 nucleotide sequence: TGTGCCAGCAGCAAAGCCCGACCATACGAGCAGTACTTC.